A selection of T cell receptor beta chains follows, all from one sample in a study of blood T cell repertoires in COVID-19. Sequenced by immunoSEQ multiplex PCR; TCRdb stores in-frame clones only, minus some. The profile covers some 700,000 clones, with around 89% appearing a single time and about 0.24% taken by the ten largest. The sequencing sample was made of peripheral blood. The receptor source for this set is a woman between 18 and 29 years old with acute or convalescent COVID-19. Each CDR3 is given with its conserved first and last residue. A D gene is named only where the DNA matches it firmly. Expanded clones get a size class; other rows say once, few or many, or leave the size out.

clone_size	d_call	v_call	j_call	cdr3_aa	cdr3_nt
NA	NA	TRBV15	TRBJ1-5	CATSRDLGASQPQHF	TGTGCCACCAGCAGAGATCTGGGGGCCAGCCAGCCCCAGCATTTT
NA	TRBD2	TRBV4-1	TRBJ2-3	CASGRWVWGGADTQYF	TGCGCCAGCGGCCGGTGGGTTTGGGGGGGGGCAGATACGCAGTATTTT
NA	NA	TRBV7-9	TRBJ1-1	CASSFSAGFNTEAFF	TGTGCCAGCAGCTTTTCGGCGGGGTTTAACACTGAAGCTTTCTTT
NA	NA	TRBV12-3/TRBV12-4	TRBJ2-5	CASRHLQETQYF	TGTGCCAGCCGACACCTCCAAGAGACCCAGTACTTC
NA	NA	TRBV27	TRBJ2-7	CASSLFDSYEQYF	TGTGCCAGCAGTTTATTCGACAGCTACGAGCAGTACTTC
NA	NA	TRBV24-1	TRBJ1-1	CAARGIPGTEAFF	TGTGCCGCCCGCGGGATCCCGGGCACTGAAGCTTTCTTT
NA	NA	TRBV10-3	TRBJ1-2	CAINPTGNYGYTF	TGTGCCATCAATCCGACGGGTAACTATGGCTACACCTTC
NA	TRBD1	TRBV10-3	TRBJ2-4	CAISDRGIRDKNIQYF	TGTGCCATCAGCGACAGGGGAATACGGGACAAAAACATTCAGTACTTC
once	NA	TRBV13	TRBJ2-7	CASSLLRGLNYEQYF	TGTGCCAGCAGCTTATTACGCGGGTTGAACTACGAGCAGTACTTC
NA	NA	TRBV19	TRBJ1-6	CASSITAGQILNSPLHF	TGTGCCAGTAGTATAACCGCCGGACAAATTCTTAATTCACCCCTCCACTTT
NA	TRBD1	TRBV19	TRBJ1-3	CASSLRDSLTGNTIYF	TGTGCCAGTAGTTTGCGGGACAGTCTAACTGGAAACACCATATATTTT
NA	TRBD1	TRBV6-1	TRBJ1-6	CASSEAGTGGSPLHF	TGTGCCAGCAGTGAAGCTGGGACAGGAGGGTCACCCCTCCACTTT
NA	NA	TRBV2	TRBJ2-5	CASSVSGDGTQYF	TGTGCCAGCAGTGTCTCGGGGGACGGGACCCAGTACTTC
NA	TRBD2	TRBV5-1	TRBJ2-2	CASSLASGGSTGELFF	TGCGCCAGCAGCTTGGCCTCGGGGGGAAGTACCGGGGAGCTGTTTTTT
NA	NA	TRBV7-2	TRBJ1-2	CASTGGQHYGYTF	TGTGCCAGCACCGGAGGACAGCATTATGGCTACACCTTC
once	TRBD1	TRBV18	TRBJ1-1	CASSPMGQGFPNTEAFF	TGTGCCAGCTCACCAATGGGACAGGGATTTCCGAACACTGAAGCTTTCTTT
NA	NA	TRBV7-2	TRBJ2-7	CASSLDEIRSYEQYF	TGTGCCAGCAGCTTAGACGAAATCAGGTCCTACGAGCAGTACTTC
NA	TRBD1	TRBV28	TRBJ1-1	CASNTQGAWTEAFF	TGTGCCAGCAATACACAGGGGGCTTGGACTGAAGCTTTCTTT
NA	TRBD2	TRBV4-3	TRBJ2-2	CASSHPGLAGGSVGELFF	TGCGCCAGCAGCCACCCCGGCCTAGCGGGGGGATCCGTCGGGGAGCTGTTTTTT
once	NA	TRBV4-1	TRBJ1-2	CASGGSYGYTF	TGCGCCTCTGGCGGTTCCTATGGCTACACCTTC
NA	NA	TRBV18	TRBJ2-5	CASSWDIQETQYF	TGTGCCAGCTCATGGGACATCCAAGAGACCCAGTACTTC
NA	TRBD1	TRBV27	TRBJ1-2	CASSLSLTGTANYGYTF	TGTGCCAGCAGTTTATCCCTGACAGGGACAGCCAACTATGGCTACACCTTC
once	NA	TRBV4-2	TRBJ1-5	CASSQEVRNSNQPQHF	TGTGCCAGCAGCCAAGAGGTGAGGAATAGCAATCAGCCCCAGCATTTT
NA	TRBD1	TRBV2	TRBJ1-1	CASRRDRPNTEAFF	TGTGCCAGCAGGAGGGACAGGCCGAACACTGAAGCTTTCTTT
NA	TRBD1	TRBV4-1	TRBJ1-2	CASGTGDGYTF	TGCGCCAGCGGGACAGGAGATGGCTACACCTTC
NA	NA	TRBV30	TRBJ1-1	CAWSVHVRRDTEAFF	TGTGCCTGGAGTGTACACGTAAGGAGGGACACTGAAGCTTTCTTT
NA	NA	TRBV21-1	TRBJ2-4	CASSTSIQTDLAKNIQYF	TGTGCCAGCAGCACGAGCATCCAGACAGATCTAGCCAAAAACATTCAGTACTTC
once	TRBD1	TRBV3-1/TRBV3-2	TRBJ2-7	CASSRDRVNSYEQYF	TGTGCCAGCAGCCGAGACAGGGTAAACTCCTACGAGCAGTACTTC
NA	TRBD1	TRBV10-3	TRBJ1-5	CAISQDRVNQPQHF	TGTGCCATCAGCCAGGACAGGGTGAATCAGCCCCAGCATTTT
NA	TRBD1	TRBV9	TRBJ2-7	CASSPPRGLVDEQYF	TGTGCCAGCAGCCCACCGAGGGGGCTTGTCGACGAGCAGTACTTC
NA	NA	TRBV9	TRBJ1-3	CASSVDRDTGNTIYF	TGTGCCAGCAGCGTAGACAGGGACACTGGAAACACCATATATTTT
NA	TRBD1	TRBV24-1	TRBJ2-5	CATSDRDEETQYF	TGTGCCACCAGCGACAGGGATGAAGAGACCCAGTACTTC
NA	NA	TRBV3-1/TRBV3-2	TRBJ1-4	CASSQGGAELFF	TGTGCCAGCAGCCAAGGCGGGGCGGAACTGTTTTTT
NA	NA	TRBV19	TRBJ1-1	CASSIDRTGANTEAFF	TGTGCCAGTAGTATAGATCGCACAGGTGCGAACACTGAAGCTTTCTTT
once	TRBD1	TRBV5-1	TRBJ1-2	CASSLGQGASYGYTF	TGCGCCAGCAGCCTTGGACAGGGGGCGAGCTATGGCTACACCTTC
once	NA	TRBV18	TRBJ1-1	CASSPPGQGEAFF	TGTGCCAGCTCACCACCGGGGCAGGGTGAAGCTTTCTTT
NA	NA	TRBV11-2	TRBJ1-3	CASSSQRQPVSGNTIYF	TGTGCCAGCAGTAGCCAAAGGCAGCCTGTCTCTGGAAACACCATATATTTT
NA	TRBD1	TRBV5-1	TRBJ1-2	CASSWTGGSNYGYTF	TGCGCCAGCAGCTGGACAGGGGGCTCTAACTATGGCTACACCTTC
NA	TRBD1	TRBV4-1	TRBJ2-6	CASSQKLVRGSGANVLTF	TGCGCCAGCAGCCAAAAATTAGTCAGGGGGTCAGGGGCCAACGTCCTGACTTTC
once	NA	TRBV12-3/TRBV12-4	TRBJ1-2	CASREDGTYGYTF	TGTGCCAGCAGGGAGGACGGGACTTATGGCTACACCTTC
NA	TRBD1	TRBV5-4	TRBJ1-2	CASSPGTGDGYTF	TGTGCCAGCAGCCCCGGGACAGGGGACGGCTACACCTTC
NA	NA	TRBV28	TRBJ1-2	CASSAGGGADRGYTF	TGTGCCAGCAGCGCCGGCGGGGGGGCGGATCGGGGCTACACCTTC
NA	NA	TRBV6-5	TRBJ2-7	CASTRGPYEQYF	TGTGCCAGCACAAGGGGTCCATACGAGCAGTACTTC
NA	NA	TRBV3-1/TRBV3-2	TRBJ2-5	CASSHSGLVKQETQYF	TGTGCCAGCAGCCACTCCGGACTGGTGAAACAAGAGACCCAGTACTTC
NA	NA	TRBV21-1	TRBJ1-5	CASSKEYRVGYCNQPQHF	TGTGCCAGCAGCAAAGAATACAGGGTGGGATATTGCAATCAGCCCCAGCATTTT
once	TRBD2	TRBV6-5	TRBJ2-7	CASSYQLAGGPYEQYF	TGTGCCAGCAGTTACCAACTAGCGGGGGGCCCCTACGAGCAGTACTTC
NA	NA	TRBV4-3	TRBJ1-4	CASSHMLFEKLFF	TGCGCCAGCAGCCACATGTTGTTCGAAAAACTGTTTTTT
NA	NA	TRBV30	TRBJ1-2	CAWSVGVSYGYTF	TGTGCCTGGAGTGTAGGGGTTTCCTATGGCTACACCTTC
NA	NA	TRBV6-5	TRBJ2-7	CASSDSGAYEQYF	TGTGCCAGCAGTGACTCCGGGGCCTACGAGCAGTACTTC
NA	NA	TRBV7-8	TRBJ1-1	CASSWEGGRNEAFF	TGTGCCAGCAGCTGGGAGGGGGGTCGGAATGAAGCTTTCTTT
NA	NA	TRBV7-2	TRBJ1-2	CASSLPVGRNYGYTF	TGTGCCAGCAGCCTCCCCGTCGGGAGGAACTATGGCTACACCTTC
NA	TRBD1	TRBV2	TRBJ2-5	CASSGQGKWAQETQYF	TGTGCCAGCAGTGGACAGGGGAAATGGGCCCAAGAGACCCAGTACTTC
NA	TRBD1	TRBV5-6	TRBJ1-5	CASSSGTVDPYQPQHF	TGTGCCAGCAGCTCAGGGACAGTTGATCCTTATCAGCCCCAGCATTTT
NA	NA	TRBV5-4	TRBJ1-2	CASSPGGSGNYGYTF	TGTGCCAGCAGCCCTGGGGGGTCGGGGAACTATGGCTACACCTTC
once	TRBD1	TRBV4-1	TRBJ1-2	CASRGTGDNYGYTF	TGCGCCAGCAGAGGCACAGGGGATAACTATGGCTACACCTTC